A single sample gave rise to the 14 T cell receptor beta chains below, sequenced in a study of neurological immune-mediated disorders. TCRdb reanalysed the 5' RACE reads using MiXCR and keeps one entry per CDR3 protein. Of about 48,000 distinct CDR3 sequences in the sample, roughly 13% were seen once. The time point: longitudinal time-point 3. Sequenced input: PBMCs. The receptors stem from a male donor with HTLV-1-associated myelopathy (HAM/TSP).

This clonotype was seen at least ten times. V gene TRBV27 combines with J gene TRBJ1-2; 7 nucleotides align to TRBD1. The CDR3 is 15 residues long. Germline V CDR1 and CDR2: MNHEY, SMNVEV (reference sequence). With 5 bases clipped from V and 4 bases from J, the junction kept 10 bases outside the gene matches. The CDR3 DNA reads TGTGCCAGCAGTCCAATGGGACAGTTGATCTATGGCTACACCTTC. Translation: CASSPMGQLIYGYTF.

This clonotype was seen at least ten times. CDR3 region: CASSFQRGGGGETQYF. The CDR3 coding sequence is TGTGCCAGCAGCTTCCAGCGGGGGGGCGGGGGAGAGACCCAGTACTTC. This rearrangement joins TRBV7-2 to TRBJ2-5; 10 bases match TRBD2. The germline gives CDR1 SGHTA, CDR2 FQGNSA. After removal of 3 bases from V and 4 bases from J, the junction contained 8 bases not matched to a gene. The CDR3 is 16 residues long.

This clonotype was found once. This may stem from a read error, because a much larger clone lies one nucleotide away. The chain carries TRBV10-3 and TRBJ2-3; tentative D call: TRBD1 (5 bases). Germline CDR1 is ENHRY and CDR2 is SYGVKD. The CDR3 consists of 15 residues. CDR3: CDISELAGSTDTQYF. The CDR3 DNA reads TGTGACATCAGTGAGTTGGCAGGGAGCACAGATACGCAGTATTTT.

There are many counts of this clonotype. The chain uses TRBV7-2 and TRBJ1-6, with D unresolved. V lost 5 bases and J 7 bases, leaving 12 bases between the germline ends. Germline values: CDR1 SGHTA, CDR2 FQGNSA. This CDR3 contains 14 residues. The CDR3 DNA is TGTGCCAGCAGCCCACGGAGGGAGAATTCACCCCTCCACTTT. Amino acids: CASSPRRENSPLHF. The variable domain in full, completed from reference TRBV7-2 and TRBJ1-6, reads GAGVSQSPSNKVTEKGKDVELRCDPISGHTALYWYRQSLGQGLEFLIYFQGNSAPDKSGLPSDRFSAERTGGSVSTLTIQRTQQEDSAVYLCASSPRRENSPLHFGNGTRLTVT.

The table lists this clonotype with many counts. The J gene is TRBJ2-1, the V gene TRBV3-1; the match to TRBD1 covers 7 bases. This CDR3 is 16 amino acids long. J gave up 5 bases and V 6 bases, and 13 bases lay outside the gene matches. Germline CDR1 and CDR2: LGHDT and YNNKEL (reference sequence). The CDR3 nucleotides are TGTGCCAGCAGTCCCCGCCAAGGGGGCCCCCACAATGAGCAGTTCTTC. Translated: CASSPRQGGPHNEQFF.

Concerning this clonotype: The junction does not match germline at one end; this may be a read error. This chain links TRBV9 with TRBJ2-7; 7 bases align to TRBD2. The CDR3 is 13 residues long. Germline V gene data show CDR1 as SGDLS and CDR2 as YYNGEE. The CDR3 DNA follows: TGTGCCAGCAGCGGCGGGGGAGCCTACGCGCAGTACTTC. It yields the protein CASSGGGAYAQYF.

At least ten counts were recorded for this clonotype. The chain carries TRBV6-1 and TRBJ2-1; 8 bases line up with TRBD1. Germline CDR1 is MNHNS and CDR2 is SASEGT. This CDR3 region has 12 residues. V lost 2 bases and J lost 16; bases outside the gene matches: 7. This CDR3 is CASSESRRGQFF. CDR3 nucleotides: TGTGCCAGCAGTGAATCACGCAGGGGGCAATTCTTC.

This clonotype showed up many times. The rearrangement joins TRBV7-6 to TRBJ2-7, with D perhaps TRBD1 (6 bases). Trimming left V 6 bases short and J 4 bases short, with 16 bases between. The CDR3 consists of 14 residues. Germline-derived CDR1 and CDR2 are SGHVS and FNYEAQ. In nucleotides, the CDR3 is TGTGCCAGCAGAGGAGGAGGTCAGGGGTACGAGCAGTACTTC. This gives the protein CASRGGGQGYEQYF.

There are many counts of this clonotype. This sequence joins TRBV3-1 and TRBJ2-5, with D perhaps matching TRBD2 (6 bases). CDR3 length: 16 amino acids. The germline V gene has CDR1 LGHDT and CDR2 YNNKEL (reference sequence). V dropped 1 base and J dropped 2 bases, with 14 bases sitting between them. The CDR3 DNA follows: TGTGCCAGCAGCCAAGGGACCCACAGCGGGCAAGAGACCCAGTACTTC. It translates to CASSQGTHSGQETQYF.

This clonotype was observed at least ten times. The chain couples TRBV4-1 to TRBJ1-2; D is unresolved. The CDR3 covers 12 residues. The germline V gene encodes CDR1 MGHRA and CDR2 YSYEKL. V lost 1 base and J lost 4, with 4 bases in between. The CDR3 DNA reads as TGCGCCAGCAGCCAAGGGCCCTATGGCTACACCTTC. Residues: CASSQGPYGYTF.

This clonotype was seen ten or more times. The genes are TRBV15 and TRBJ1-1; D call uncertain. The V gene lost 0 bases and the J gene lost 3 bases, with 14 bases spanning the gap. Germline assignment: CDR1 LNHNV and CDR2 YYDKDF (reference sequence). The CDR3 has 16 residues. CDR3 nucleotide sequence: TGTGCCACCAGCAGAGATCCCGGGGAGGTTCACACTGAAGCTTTCTTT. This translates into CATSRDPGEVHTEAFF.

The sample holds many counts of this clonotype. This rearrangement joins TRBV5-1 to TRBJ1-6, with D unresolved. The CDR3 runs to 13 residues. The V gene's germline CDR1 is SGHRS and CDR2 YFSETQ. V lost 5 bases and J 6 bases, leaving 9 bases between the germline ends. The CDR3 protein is CASRKDGNSPLHF. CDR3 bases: TGCGCCAGCAGAAAGGATGGTAATTCACCCCTCCACTTT.

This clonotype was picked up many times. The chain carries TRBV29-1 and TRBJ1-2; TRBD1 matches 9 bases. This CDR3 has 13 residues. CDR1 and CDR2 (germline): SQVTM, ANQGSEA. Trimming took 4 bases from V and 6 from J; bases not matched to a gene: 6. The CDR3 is CSVVRTGDNGYTF. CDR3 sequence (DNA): TGCAGCGTTGTCCGGACAGGGGATAATGGCTACACCTTC.

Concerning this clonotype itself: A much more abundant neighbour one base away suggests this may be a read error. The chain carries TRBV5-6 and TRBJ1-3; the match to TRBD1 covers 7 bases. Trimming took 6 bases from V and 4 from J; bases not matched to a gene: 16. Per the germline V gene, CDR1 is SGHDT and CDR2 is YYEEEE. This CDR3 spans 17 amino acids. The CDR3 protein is CASIYTGTAFSGNTIYF. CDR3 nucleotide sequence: TGTGCCAGCATCTATACCGGGACAGCGTTCTCGGGAAACACCATATATTTT.